Listed below are T cell receptor beta chains from one sample, sequenced in a study of T cells and Merkel cell carcinoma outcomes. Sequencing used immunoSEQ multiplex PCR; TCRdb keeps in-frame clones, though not all of them. The table includes 15,000 to 16,000 clones, more than 80% detected once. Sequencing input: tumor tissue from Merkel cell carcinoma. These receptor sequences come from a human donor with Merkel cell carcinoma. The CDR3 runs from the conserved cysteine through the conserved F or W. The order of the fields is V gene, J gene, clone size, D gene, CDR3 DNA, CDR3 protein. D genes are given only for firm matches. The size entry is marked missing in some rows and otherwise reads once, few, many or a size class.

V: TRBV5-1; J: TRBJ2-3; size: few; D: TRBD2; DNA: TGCGCCAGCAGCTTGGCCGGGGGGGGGACTACCGATACGCAGTATTTT; CDR3: CASSLAGGGTTDTQYF
V: TRBV10-3; J: TRBJ2-1; size: NA; D: TRBD2; DNA: TGTGCCTCGCGCTTGGGGACTAGCGAATACAATGAGCAGTTCTTC; CDR3: CASRLGTSEYNEQFF
V: TRBV2; J: TRBJ1-4; size: NA; D: NA; DNA: TGTGCCAGCAGTGAAACAGGGACGGAAAAACTGTTTTTT; CDR3: CASSETGTEKLFF
V: TRBV6-5; J: TRBJ1-6; size: NA; D: NA; DNA: TGTGCCAGCAGTTATGGCCAGGGTTCACCCCTCCACTTT; CDR3: CASSYGQGSPLHF
V: TRBV29-1; J: TRBJ2-2; size: NA; D: TRBD1; DNA: TGCAGCGTTGATGGACAGGGGACCACCGGGGAGCTGTTTTTT; CDR3: CSVDGQGTTGELFF
V: TRBV5-1; J: TRBJ2-3; size: NA; D: NA; DNA: TGCGCCAGCAGTCTTACAGGGTTTATTGATACGCAGTATTTT; CDR3: CASSLTGFIDTQYF
V: TRBV6-1; J: TRBJ1-1; size: NA; D: NA; DNA: TGTGCCAGCAGGGAACATACGAACACTGAAGCTTTCTTT; CDR3: CASREHTNTEAFF
V: TRBV6-1; J: TRBJ1-5; size: NA; D: NA; DNA: TGTGCCAGCAGGTGGGCCTTAGGGGGCAATCAGCCCCAGCATTTT; CDR3: CASRWALGGNQPQHF
V: TRBV18; J: TRBJ1-2; size: few; D: NA; DNA: TGTGCCAGCTCACCACCGGAGACAAGGAACTATGGCTACACCTTC; CDR3: CASSPPETRNYGYTF
V: TRBV7-2; J: TRBJ1-5; size: few; D: NA; DNA: TGTGCCAGCAGCTTAGGGCAGGGCAATCAGCCCCAGCATTTT; CDR3: CASSLGQGNQPQHF
V: TRBV18; J: TRBJ2-6; size: NA; D: NA; DNA: TGTGCCAGCTCACCTACCCGAGACTCTGGGGCCAACGTCCTGACTTTC; CDR3: CASSPTRDSGANVLTF
V: TRBV5-1; J: TRBJ1-1; size: once; D: TRBD1; DNA: TGCGCCAGCAGCTTGGCTGACAGGGGACAAGCTTTCTTT; CDR3: CASSLADRGQAFF
V: TRBV4-2; J: TRBJ2-5; size: once; D: NA; DNA: TGTGCCAGCAGCCAAGTTCTAACGGGGGGCGGGGAGACCCAGTACTTC; CDR3: CASSQVLTGGGETQYF
V: TRBV18; J: TRBJ1-4; size: few; D: NA; DNA: TGTGCCAGCTCACCCCAGGGGTCGCCTAATGAAAAACTGTTTTTT; CDR3: CASSPQGSPNEKLFF
V: TRBV5-6; J: TRBJ1-2; size: NA; D: NA; DNA: TGTGCCAGCAGCTTGGAGTTTGGGGTTGAGGGCTATGGCTACACCTTC; CDR3: CASSLEFGVEGYGYTF
V: TRBV30; J: TRBJ1-5; size: NA; D: NA; DNA: TGTGCCTGGAGTCCCACCTCCGGGGATCAGCCCCAGCATTTT; CDR3: CAWSPTSGDQPQHF
V: TRBV11-2; J: TRBJ2-2; size: NA; D: NA; DNA: TGTGCCAGCAGCTTTCTTGACCTTAAAGGCGGGGAGCTGTTTTTT; CDR3: CASSFLDLKGGELFF
V: TRBV18; J: TRBJ1-1; size: NA; D: NA; DNA: TGTGCCAGCTCACGACCCCCGGTGGGGGTCACTGAAGCTTTCTTT; CDR3: CASSRPPVGVTEAFF
V: TRBV4-1; J: TRBJ1-1; size: NA; D: NA; DNA: TGCGCCAGCAGCCAAAGCGTGAACACTGAAGCTTTCTTT; CDR3: CASSQSVNTEAFF
V: TRBV18; J: TRBJ2-1; size: NA; D: NA; DNA: TGTGCCAGCTCACCACCGGTTGGCGGGACTTACAATGAGCAGTTCTTC; CDR3: CASSPPVGGTYNEQFF
V: TRBV19; J: TRBJ1-1; size: once; D: NA; DNA: TGTGCCAGTAGTATTAGAATAACCTCTGAAGCTTTCTTT; CDR3: CASSIRITSEAFF
V: TRBV7-9; J: TRBJ2-7; size: NA; D: TRBD1; DNA: TGTGCCAGCAGTCCTATCACAGGGGGCCCCTACGAGCAGTACTTC; CDR3: CASSPITGGPYEQYF
V: TRBV18; J: TRBJ2-3; size: once; D: NA; DNA: TGTGCCAGCTCACCACCGGGGGGATCCACAGATACGCAGTATTTT; CDR3: CASSPPGGSTDTQYF
V: TRBV13; J: TRBJ2-7; size: NA; D: NA; DNA: TGTGCCAGCAGCTTCATGGGACTCGAGCAGTACTTC; CDR3: CASSFMGLEQYF
V: TRBV18; J: TRBJ1-3; size: NA; D: NA; DNA: TGTGCCAGCTCTGCAGACTCTGGAAACACCATATATTTT; CDR3: CASSADSGNTIYF
V: TRBV5-1; J: TRBJ1-2; size: NA; D: TRBD1; DNA: TGCGCCAGCAGGCTTGACAGGGGAGGCTATGGCTACACCTTC; CDR3: CASRLDRGGYGYTF
V: TRBV6-6; J: TRBJ1-6; size: NA; D: NA; DNA: TGTGCCAGCAGTTACTTGTGGGACTCACCCCTCCACTTT; CDR3: CASSYLWDSPLHF
V: TRBV6-1; J: TRBJ2-1; size: NA; D: TRBD1; DNA: TGTGCCAGCAAGGAGGGGACAGGGGCCTACAATGAGCAGTTCTTC; CDR3: CASKEGTGAYNEQFF
V: TRBV5-1; J: TRBJ2-2; size: NA; D: TRBD2; DNA: TGCGCCAGCAGCTTTAATAGCGGGGCGAACACCGGGGAGCTGTTTTTT; CDR3: CASSFNSGANTGELFF
V: TRBV5-1; J: TRBJ2-3; size: NA; D: NA; DNA: TGCGCCAGCAGCGCCGGGGGTGGAGATACGCAGTATTTT; CDR3: CASSAGGGDTQYF
V: TRBV27; J: TRBJ1-1; size: NA; D: TRBD1; DNA: TGTGCCAGCAGTCTCCGAACCTTCCGGGACAGGGGGGCCACTGAAGCTTTCTTT; CDR3: CASSLRTFRDRGATEAFF
V: TRBV7-8; J: TRBJ2-5; size: NA; D: NA; DNA: TGTGCCAGCAGCCCGGGTGTGAACCAAGAGACCCAGTACTTC; CDR3: CASSPGVNQETQYF
V: TRBV5-1; J: TRBJ2-7; size: NA; D: NA; DNA: TGCGCCAGCAGCTCTGGACTGCAACCCTACGAGCAGTACTTC; CDR3: CASSSGLQPYEQYF
V: TRBV30; J: TRBJ2-3; size: NA; D: TRBD2; DNA: TGTGCCTGGAGTGTAGGACTAGCGGGGATGAATACGCAGTATTTT; CDR3: CAWSVGLAGMNTQYF
V: TRBV29-1; J: TRBJ2-7; size: NA; D: TRBD2; DNA: TGCAGCGTTCGGGCTAGCGGGAGGGACGAGCAGTACTTC; CDR3: CSVRASGRDEQYF
V: TRBV2; J: TRBJ1-5; size: NA; D: NA; DNA: TGTGCCAGTCGAAAGGATAGCAATCAGCCCCAGCATTTT; CDR3: CASRKDSNQPQHF
V: TRBV27; J: TRBJ2-7; size: once; D: TRBD2; DNA: TGTGCCAGCAGATACCTGAGCGGGGGGCCTTCCTACGAGCAGTACTTC; CDR3: CASRYLSGGPSYEQYF
V: TRBV7-2; J: TRBJ2-2; size: few; D: NA; DNA: TGTGCCAGCAGCCTTACAGTAGGGGGGGCGAACACCGGGGAGCTGTTTTTT; CDR3: CASSLTVGGANTGELFF
V: TRBV5-1; J: TRBJ2-2; size: NA; D: NA; DNA: TGCGCCAGCAGCTGGGGGGGCCAGGACACCGGGGAGCTGTTTTTT; CDR3: CASSWGGQDTGELFF
V: TRBV7-9; J: TRBJ2-3; size: once; D: TRBD1; DNA: TGTGCCAGCAGCGCCGGACAGGGAAGAGATACGCAGTATTTT; CDR3: CASSAGQGRDTQYF
V: TRBV5-5; J: TRBJ2-7; size: NA; D: NA; DNA: TGTGCCAGCAGCTTGCGTCGGACTGACTCCTACGAGCAGTACTTC; CDR3: CASSLRRTDSYEQYF
V: TRBV6-5; J: TRBJ2-3; size: NA; D: NA; DNA: TGTGCCAGCAGTTACGCCCCCGGGAGCACAGATACGCAGTATTTT; CDR3: CASSYAPGSTDTQYF
V: TRBV19; J: TRBJ2-5; size: NA; D: NA; DNA: TGTGCCAGTAGTATAGTTTCGGAAGAGACCCAGTACTTC; CDR3: CASSIVSEETQYF
V: TRBV15; J: TRBJ1-1; size: NA; D: NA; DNA: TGTGCCACCAGCAGAGGGTCGGGCGGAGGGGCTGAGGCTTTCTTT; CDR3: CATSRGSGGGAEAFF
V: TRBV5-1; J: TRBJ2-3; size: NA; D: TRBD2; DNA: TGCGCCAGCAGCTTCGGTGCGGGGGGATATGGCACAGATACGCAGTATTTT; CDR3: CASSFGAGGYGTDTQYF
V: TRBV11-2; J: TRBJ1-2; size: few; D: NA; DNA: TGTGCCAGCAGCTTAGACCCGAGGGGGTTCAGGCATGGCTACACCTTC; CDR3: CASSLDPRGFRHGYTF
V: TRBV9; J: TRBJ2-3; size: NA; D: NA; DNA: TGTGCCAGCAGCTTTACAGATACGCAGTATTTT; CDR3: CASSFTDTQYF
V: TRBV7-2; J: TRBJ1-1; size: NA; D: NA; DNA: TGTGCCAGCAGCCCATCGGACGGGTCCGGGACTGAAGCTTTCTTT; CDR3: CASSPSDGSGTEAFF
V: TRBV4-1; J: TRBJ1-1; size: NA; D: NA; DNA: TGCGCCAGCAGCCAAGAGTTCCTCGTGAACACTGAAGCTTTCTTT; CDR3: CASSQEFLVNTEAFF
V: TRBV9; J: TRBJ1-3; size: NA; D: NA; DNA: TGTGCCAGCAGCGCAACTGGAAACACCATATATTTT; CDR3: CASSATGNTIYF
V: TRBV2; J: TRBJ1-3; size: medium-sized; D: NA; DNA: TGTGCCAGCAGACCAGCCACTGGAAACACCATATATTTT; CDR3: CASRPATGNTIYF
V: TRBV28; J: TRBJ1-3; size: NA; D: NA; DNA: TGTGCCAGCAGTTCCCCCTGGGTCTCTGGAAACACCATATATTTT; CDR3: CASSSPWVSGNTIYF
V: TRBV5-1; J: TRBJ1-2; size: NA; D: NA; DNA: TGCGCCAGCAGCTTGGATTGGGAAGGCTACACCTTC; CDR3: CASSLDWEGYTF
V: TRBV5-1; J: TRBJ2-7; size: NA; D: TRBD2; DNA: TGCGCCAGCAGCTGGGGCCTTACTAGCGGGAACTCCTACGAGCAGTACTTC; CDR3: CASSWGLTSGNSYEQYF
V: TRBV19; J: TRBJ1-2; size: once; D: NA; DNA: TGTGCCAGTAGTATTGTAGGGGCTGTTGGCTACACCTTC; CDR3: CASSIVGAVGYTF